These 6 T cell receptor beta chains came from one sample sequenced in a study of T cells after yellow fever vaccination. TCRdb reprocessed the 5' RACE reads via MiXCR and lists one record per CDR3 protein. The sample includes roughly 310,000 distinct CDR3 sequences, 8.7% of them seen just once. The input for sequencing was PBMCs, taken on the day of the first yellow fever vaccination. All receptors derive from a young man who received the YFV17D yellow fever vaccine.

In its sample, this clonotype was seen many times. V gene TRBV11-1 combines with J gene TRBJ2-1; the match to TRBD2 covers 9 bases. The trim removed 1 base at V and 6 bases at J, leaving 13 bases unmatched. The CDR3 consists of 18 residues. CDR1 is SGHAT, CDR2 FQDESV, per germline (reference sequence). The CDR3 loop is CASSLVKGLAIAFNEQFF. The CDR3 region has the DNA TGTGCCAGCAGCTTAGTAAAAGGACTAGCGATTGCCTTCAATGAGCAGTTCTTC.

The table lists this clonotype with a few counts. The rearrangement uses TRBV11-1 and TRBJ2-1; either TRBD1 or TRBD2 may supply D (6 bases each). The CDR3 extends over 16 amino acids. Trimming stripped 5 bases from V and 4 bases from J, with 18 bases between. The germline V gene encodes CDR1 SGHAT and CDR2 FQDESV (reference sequence). The CDR3 coding sequence is TGTGCCAGCAGCCTCACCCGAGGGGGGCAGTACAATGAGCAGTTCTTC. Amino acid sequence: CASSLTRGGQYNEQFF.

This clonotype was detected ten times or more. The chain recombines TRBV20-1 with TRBJ2-7; D uncertain. The V gene's germline CDR1 is DFQATT and CDR2 SNEGSKA (reference sequence). There are 12 residues in the CDR3. Trimming removed 6 bases from V and 1 base from J, with 10 bases in between. The CDR3 sequence: CSAGHGSYEQYF. In DNA, the CDR3 is TGCAGTGCCGGGCACGGATCCTACGAGCAGTACTTC.

This clonotype has just a few counts. The genes are TRBV6-1 and TRBJ1-1; D ambiguous. Germline CDR1 reads MNHNS; CDR2 reads SASEGT. Trimming took off 2 bases at V and 4 bases at J, with 17 bases between the two ends. The CDR3 extends over 16 amino acids. The CDR3 sequence: CASSETGSARVTEAFF. CDR3 nucleotide sequence: TGTGCCAGCAGTGAAACGGGGTCGGCGCGGGTCACTGAAGCTTTCTTT.

The sample holds a few counts of this clonotype. This sequence joins TRBV5-1 and TRBJ1-4; D is uncertain. V was pared by 5 bases and J by 7 bases, with 15 bases between. CDR3 size: 14 residues. Germline V gene sequence: CDR1 SGHRS, CDR2 YFSETQ. CDR3 DNA: TGCGCCAGCAGAGTATCGGGCGCCGGTGAAAAACTGTTTTTT. Protein sequence: CASRVSGAGEKLFF. The full variable domain, completed using reference TRBV5-1 and TRBJ1-4, is KAGVTQTPRYLIKTRGQQVTLSCSPISGHRSVSWYQQTPGQGLQFLFEYFSETQRNKGNFPGRFSGRQFSNSRSEMNVSTLELGDSALYLCASRVSGAGEKLFFGSGTQLSVL.

This clonotype was counted a few times. The chain carries TRBV7-9 and TRBJ2-7; tentatively, D is TRBD1 (5 bases). Germline CDR1 reads SEHNR; CDR2 reads FQNEAQ (reference sequence). The ends were cut back, 2 bases at V and 3 bases at J, with 14 bases in the middle. CDR3 size: 15 residues. The CDR3 DNA reads TGTGCCAGCAGCTTATACTGGACAACCGGCTACGAGCAGTACTTC. The encoded protein is CASSLYWTTGYEQYF.